The entry below describes one T cell receptor beta chain. The sample originates from a study of cytomegalovirus exposure and HLA in healthy donors. This CDR3 has 14 residues. The germline CDR1 and CDR2 sequences are SGHNT and YYREEE (reference sequence). V dropped 4 bases and J dropped 2 bases, with 13 bases sitting between them. PCR was performed using 60 Vbeta and 13 Jbeta primers. Assay used: immunoSEQ multiplex PCR; TCRdb lists only in-frame clones, some missing. In the table there are about 150,000 clones, around 80% of which are singletons. The source material was PBMCs. This receptor was obtained from a man aged 30 to 39 in good health and CMV-seropositive. The J gene is TRBJ2-7, the V gene TRBV5-4, with D possibly TRBD1 on 5 matching bases. CDR3 amino acids: CASSPAQTAYEQYF. CDR3 sequence (DNA): TGTGCCAGCAGCCCTGCTCAGACAGCCTACGAGCAGTACTTC.